Presented here are 21 T cell receptor beta chains from one specimen sequenced in a study of T cells in localized non-small cell lung cancer (dated by TCRdb to the early 2020s). The library was obtained by the immunoSEQ multiplex PCR assay. Sourced from immuneACCESS, this table was stored by TCRdb with only in-frame sequences that have V and J called. A share of the clones is absent; for the studies checked, an unresolved V gene accounts for under half, and the remainder has no known explanation. A total of under 2,500 clones appear in this sample, 20% to 25% of them only once. Under 20% of the sample comes from the top ten. The sample was normal lung tissue next to the tumor, taken before any cancer treatment. Every receptor here comes from a female donor with stage II lung adenocarcinoma.

This clone was seen more than once but under ten times. The chain is built from TRBV25-1 and TRBJ2-5; 7 positions match TRBD1. There are 14 residues in the CDR3. Germline values: CDR1 MGHDK, CDR2 SYGVNS. The ends lost 7 bases at V and 2 bases at J; junction bases unmatched: 7. This chain's CDR3 is CASKGGQIQETQYF. DNA for the CDR3: TGTGCCAGCAAAGGGGGACAGATACAAGAGACCCAGTACTTC.

This clone was detected a few times. The chain is built from TRBV11-3 and TRBJ1-2; D possibly corresponds to TRBD1 (5 bases). V lost 3 bases and J lost 0, with 8 bases in between. This CDR3 contains 14 residues. The germline gives CDR1 SGHNT, CDR2 YENEEA. CDR3 in amino acids: CASSLSGPNYGYTF. CDR3 nucleotide sequence: TGTGCCAGCAGCTTGTCAGGGCCTAACTATGGCTACACCTTC.

This clone was recorded a few times. The V gene is TRBV9, the J gene TRBJ1-1; 7 nucleotides agree with TRBD1. V lost 5 bases and J lost 4; bases outside the gene matches: 8. Germline CDR1 and CDR2: SGDLS and YYNGEE. The CDR3 spans 14 residues. The CDR3 nucleotides read TGTGCCAGCAGGCGCGTCAGGGGGGCCACTGAAGCTTTCTTT. The encoded protein is CASRRVRGATEAFF. The full variable domain, in which reference TRBV9 and TRBJ1-1 provide the parts outside the CDR3, is DSGVTQTPKHLITATGQRVTLRCSPRSGDLSVYWYQQSLDQGLQFLIQYYNGEERAKGNILERFSAQQFPDLHSELNLSSLELGDSALYFCASRRVRGATEAFFGQGTRLTVV.

This sequence joins TRBV11-3 and TRBJ2-7, with D tentatively TRBD2 (6 bases). From germline, CDR1 is SGHNT and CDR2 YENEEA. The CDR3 has 16 residues. The ends were cut back, 4 bases at V and 0 bases at J, with 16 bases in the middle. In nucleotides, the CDR3 is TGTGCCAGCAGCTCTCGTCGGGACTCTAGCTCCTACGAGCAGTACTTC. This encodes CASSSRRDSSSYEQYF.

The rearrangement links TRBV4-1 to TRBJ2-1, with D perhaps matching TRBD1 (5 bases). CDR1 is MGHRA and CDR2 is YSYEKL in the germline V gene. Trimming pared 4 bases from V and 6 bases from J, leaving 13 bases between. This CDR3 has 14 residues. The CDR3 is CASSPAGRVNEQFF. The CDR3 coding sequence is TGCGCCAGCAGCCCCGCCGGCAGGGTCAATGAGCAGTTCTTC.

This clone was seen only a few times. The rearrangement uses TRBV11-3 and TRBJ1-2; TRBD1 matches 7 bases. This CDR3 has 15 amino acids. After removal of 5 bases from V and 4 bases from J, the junction contained 10 bases not matched to a gene. CDR1 and CDR2 (germline): SGHNT, YENEEA. The CDR3 protein is CASSPPGQMIYGYTF. CDR3 coding DNA: TGTGCCAGCAGCCCGCCGGGACAGATGATCTATGGCTACACCTTC. The complete variable domain, with remaining parts taken from reference TRBV11-3 and TRBJ1-2, reads EAGVVQSPRYKIIEKKQPVAFWCNPISGHNTLYWYLQNLGQGPELLIRYENEEAVDDSQLPKDRFSAERLKGVDSTLKIQPAELGDSAVYLCASSPPGQMIYGYTFGSGTRLTVV.

The chain is built from TRBV12-2 and TRBJ2-7; the table gives TRBD2 as D, unverified against the DNA. TRBV12-2 is deemed a pseudogene. The CDR3 loop spans 15 amino acids. CDR3 sequence reads: CASRSREMTNYEQYF. CDR3 in DNA: TGTGCAAGTCGCTCTAGAGAGATGACCAACTACGAGCAGTACTTC.

The chain employs TRBV9 and TRBJ1-2, with 7 bases matching TRBD1. The CDR3 has 13 amino acids. CDR1 and CDR2 (germline): SGDLS, YYNGEE. V gave up 5 bases and J gave up 10 bases; unmatched junction bases: 11. CDR3 amino acids: CASRETTGPHYTF. For the CDR3, the DNA is TGTGCCAGCAGAGAGACGACAGGGCCCCACTACACCTTC.

This clone was observed many times. This sequence joins TRBV11-3 and TRBJ2-2; D ambiguous. Trimming pared 5 bases from V and 0 bases from J, leaving 10 bases between. The CDR3 has 15 residues. Germline-derived CDR1 and CDR2 are SGHNT and YENEEA. This chain's CDR3 is CASSDGRTNTGELFF. The CDR3 DNA is TGTGCCAGCAGCGACGGACGAACGAACACCGGGGAGCTGTTTTTT.

The V and J genes are TRBV6-8 and TRBJ2-2; D gene ambiguous. CDR3 length equals 15 residues. CDR1 is MNHGY and CDR2 is SAAAGT in the germline V gene. V lost 4 bases, J lost 2 bases, and 11 bases lay in between. The CDR3 DNA follows: TGTGCCAGCAGTTCCCCTCCGCTAAACACCGGGGAGCTGTTTTTT. This encodes CASSSPPLNTGELFF.

This chain joins TRBV5-1 and TRBJ1-1; the D is unclear. Trimming pared 0 bases from V and 5 bases from J, leaving 14 bases between. Germline V gene data show CDR1 as SGHRS and CDR2 as YFSETQ. The CDR3 sequence is 15 residues long. Here the CDR3 DNA reads TGCGCCAGCAGCTTGGAGATGGACGGGAGGACTGAAGCTTTCTTT. This gives the protein CASSLEMDGRTEAFF.

In this sample, this clone turned up a few times. This rearrangement joins TRBV1 to TRBJ2-3; the table's D gene call, TRBD2, was not cross checked with the DNA. TRBV1 constitutes a pseudogene. CDR3 length: 15 residues. The chain's CDR3 is CASSWDTGRADTQYF. CDR3 bases: TGCGCCAGCAGCTGGGACACTGGGAGGGCAGATACGCAGTATTTT.

This clone came up a few times. The chain joins TRBV9 to TRBJ2-7; D gene ambiguous. Deletions cut 0 bases from V and 5 bases from J, with 12 bases between. There are 14 residues in the CDR3. The V gene's germline CDR1 is SGDLS and CDR2 YYNGEE. The CDR3 sequence: CASSVGPTFDEQYF. The CDR3 region has the DNA TGTGCCAGCAGCGTAGGACCGACGTTCGACGAGCAGTACTTC. The full variable domain, completed using reference TRBV9 and TRBJ2-7, is DSGVTQTPKHLITATGQRVTLRCSPRSGDLSVYWYQQSLDQGLQFLIQYYNGEERAKGNILERFSAQQFPDLHSELNLSSLELGDSALYFCASSVGPTFDEQYFGPGTRLTVT.

The V gene is TRBV4-1, the J gene TRBJ2-3; D is possibly TRBD2 (5 bases). Trimming removed 3 bases at V and 5 bases at J, with 15 bases between. Germline V gene lookup returns CDR1 MGHRA and CDR2 YSYEKL. There are 15 residues in the CDR3. The CDR3 region is CASSQWTREEDTQYF. The CDR3 region has the DNA TGCGCCAGCAGCCAGTGGACTCGCGAGGAAGATACGCAGTATTTT.

In this sample, this clone is medium-sized (0.01 to 0.1%). The chain combines TRBV11-3 with TRBJ2-5; 9 positions agree with TRBD2. The V gene end was trimmed by 3 bases and the J gene end by 4 bases; junction bases not matched to a gene: 9. The germline V gene has CDR1 SGHNT and CDR2 YENEEA. This CDR3 region has 16 residues. The CDR3 nucleotides read TGTGCCAGCAGCTTGGGACCAGCGGGGGGCGGAGAGACCCAGTACTTC. It codes for CASSLGPAGGGETQYF. Full variable domain (outside the CDR3, taken from reference TRBV11-3 and TRBJ2-5): EAGVVQSPRYKIIEKKQPVAFWCNPISGHNTLYWYLQNLGQGPELLIRYENEEAVDDSQLPKDRFSAERLKGVDSTLKIQPAELGDSAVYLCASSLGPAGGGETQYFGPGTRLLVL.

This chain uses TRBV14 with TRBJ2-5, with 7 bases identical to TRBD1. This CDR3 is built from 13 residues. Germline V CDR1 and CDR2: SGHDN, FVKESK. Trimming at V came to 5 bases and at J to 4 bases, leaving 4 bases not matched to a gene. This CDR3 is CASSSPGGETQYF. The CDR3 DNA is TGTGCCAGCAGCTCCCCAGGGGGAGAGACCCAGTACTTC.

This clone has more than one count but fewer than ten. The rearrangement joins TRBV6-8 to TRBJ1-2, with D hard to call. V dropped 6 bases and J dropped 5 bases, with 16 bases sitting between them. The length of the CDR3 is 14 residues. The V gene's germline CDR1 is MNHGY and CDR2 SAAAGT. CDR3 residues: CASRPQDGPYGYTF. In DNA, the CDR3 is TGTGCCAGCAGACCCCAGGACGGACCTTATGGCTACACCTTC.

The chain recombines TRBV11-3 with TRBJ2-7; TRBD1 matches at 8 bases. J lost 4 bases, V lost 5 bases, and 7 bases had no gene match. This CDR3 comprises 14 residues. In germline, CDR1 is SGHNT, CDR2 YENEEA. The CDR3: CASSITGGRYEQYF. In nucleotides, the CDR3 is TGTGCCAGCAGCATTACAGGGGGTCGGTACGAGCAGTACTTC.

V gene TRBV29-1 combines with J gene TRBJ1-1, with 10 bases fitting TRBD1. Trimming at V came to 4 bases and at J to 6 bases, leaving 11 bases not matched to a gene. The CDR3 covers 15 residues. CDR1 SQVTM and CDR2 ANQGSEA come from the germline V gene. The CDR3 coding sequence is TGCAGCGTTGTAACCCCGCCGGGACAGGGGTCTGAAGCTTTCTTT. This codes for CSVVTPPGQGSEAFF.

The chain recombines TRBV5-1 with TRBJ2-1; D perhaps matches TRBD2 (6 bases). Germline V lookup: CDR1 SGHRS, CDR2 YFSETQ. This CDR3 comprises 15 residues. Deletions cut 3 bases from V and 8 bases from J, with 18 bases between. In DNA form, the CDR3 reads TGCGCCAGCAGCTCGGGACTGACGCTATTTGATGAGCAGTTCTTC. Its protein is CASSSGLTLFDEQFF. Drawing the rest from reference TRBV5-1 and TRBJ2-1, the complete variable domain is KAGVTQTPRYLIKTRGQQVTLSCSPISGHRSVSWYQQTPGQGLQFLFEYFSETQRNKGNFPGRFSGRQFSNSRSEMNVSTLELGDSALYLCASSSGLTLFDEQFFGPGTRLTVL.

This clone was detected a few times. V gene TRBV6-8 combines with J gene TRBJ2-7, with 9 bases fitting TRBD1. The germline V gene has CDR1 MNHGY and CDR2 SAAAGT. The CDR3 consists of 15 residues. The V gene end was trimmed by 4 bases and the J gene end by 5 bases; junction bases not matched to a gene: 9. This chain's CDR3 is CASSSKTGGFHEQYF. CDR3 coding DNA: TGTGCCAGCAGTTCCAAGACAGGGGGATTCCACGAGCAGTACTTC.